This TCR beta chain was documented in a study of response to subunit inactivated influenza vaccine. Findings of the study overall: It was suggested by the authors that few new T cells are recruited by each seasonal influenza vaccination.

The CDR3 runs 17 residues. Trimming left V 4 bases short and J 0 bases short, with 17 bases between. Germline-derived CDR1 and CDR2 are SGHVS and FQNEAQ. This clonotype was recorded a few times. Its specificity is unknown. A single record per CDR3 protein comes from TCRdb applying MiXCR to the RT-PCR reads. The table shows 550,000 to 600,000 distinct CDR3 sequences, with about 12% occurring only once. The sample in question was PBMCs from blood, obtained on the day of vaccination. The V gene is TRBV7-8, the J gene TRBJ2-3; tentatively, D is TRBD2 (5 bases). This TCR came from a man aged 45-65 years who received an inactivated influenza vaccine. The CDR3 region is CASSSGLRSTSTDTQYF. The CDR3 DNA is TGTGCCAGCAGCTCTGGACTTCGCTCCACTAGCACAGATACGCAGTATTTT.